These 8 T cell receptor beta chains were sequenced from one sample in a study of cytomegalovirus exposure and HLA in healthy donors. The study ran its PCR with 60 Vbeta and 13 Jbeta primers. Sequencing used immunoSEQ multiplex PCR; TCRdb keeps in-frame clones, though not all of them. The sample records approximately 190,000 clones, roughly 76% being singletons. Sequencing was carried out using PBMCs. The receptors stem from a woman in her thirties in good health and CMV-seropositive.

The rearrangement joins TRBV14 to TRBJ2-5, with D perhaps TRBD1 (5 bases). The CDR3 covers 13 residues. Trimming took 4 bases from V and 8 from J, leaving 14 bases between them. The germline gives CDR1 SGHDN, CDR2 FVKESK. This CDR3 reads CASSRGLVETQYF. CDR3 sequence (DNA): TGTGCCAGCAGCCGGGGCCTAGTTGAAACCCAGTACTTC.

The chain combines TRBV29-1 with TRBJ1-2, with TRBD1 matching over 9 bases. Germline lookup yields CDR1 SQVTM and CDR2 ANQGSEA. This CDR3 spans 13 amino acids. V lost 4 bases and J lost 7; bases outside the gene matches: 7. CDR3 protein: CSVVGQGVGGYTF. In DNA form, the CDR3 reads TGCAGCGTTGTGGGACAGGGTGTAGGTGGCTACACCTTC.

The genes are TRBV5-1 and TRBJ2-5, with D hard to call. The CDR3 covers 14 residues. V was clipped by 0 bases and J by 0 bases, with 6 bases between them. Looked up from germline, CDR1 is SGHRS and CDR2 is YFSETQ. CDR3 sequence: CASSLDPYQETQYF. CDR3 coding DNA: TGCGCCAGCAGCTTGGATCCGTACCAAGAGACCCAGTACTTC.

The chain joins TRBV6-6 to TRBJ1-1, with TRBD1 matching 9 bases. The CDR3 is 16 amino acids. Germline CDR1 reads MNHNY; CDR2 reads SVGAGI (reference sequence). The ends lost 5 bases at V and 0 bases at J; junction bases unmatched: 7. Here the CDR3 DNA reads TGTGCCAGCAGTGGACAGGGGCATCTCATGAACACTGAAGCTTTCTTT. This encodes CASSGQGHLMNTEAFF.

This clone was seen a single time. V usage is TRBV27 and J usage is TRBJ1-1; D not certain. V dropped 5 bases and J dropped 6 bases, with 13 bases sitting between them. The CDR3 contains 13 residues. Germline CDR1 MNHEY, CDR2 SMNVEV (reference sequence). As DNA, the CDR3 is TGTGCCAGCAGTCTCAGGTACAGCCCTGAAGCTTTCTTT. Translated: CASSLRYSPEAFF.

V gene TRBV10-3 combines with J gene TRBJ2-7, with a possible D match to TRBD2 (5 bases). CDR1 ENHRY and CDR2 SYGVKD come from the germline V gene. V lost 4 bases and J lost 4, with 11 bases in between. This CDR3 spans 13 amino acids. CDR3 loop: CAISATPGYEQYF. Written as DNA, the CDR3 is TGTGCCATCAGTGCTACTCCGGGATACGAGCAGTACTTC.

The chain's CDR3 is CASSPPDRGRSEQYF. The CDR3 DNA is TGTGCCAGCAGCCCTCCGGACAGGGGGCGGAGTGAGCAGTACTTC. J is TRBJ2-7 and V is TRBV28; TRBD1 matches at 11 bases. The CDR3 sequence is 15 residues long. Trimming at V came to 6 bases and at J to 7 bases, leaving 11 bases not matched to a gene. Per the germline V gene, CDR1 is MDHEN and CDR2 is SYDVKM.

The V gene is TRBV10-3, the J gene TRBJ1-2, with 7 bases fitting TRBD1. V lost 6 bases, J lost 7 bases, and 11 bases stayed unmatched. The length of the CDR3 is 14 residues. The germline V gene encodes CDR1 ENHRY and CDR2 SYGVKD. The CDR3 nucleotides read TGTGCCATCAGGGATGAGACAGGGTGGCGTGGCTACACCTTC. Encoded protein: CAIRDETGWRGYTF.